This T cell receptor beta chain was found in a study of prognosis after radiotherapy for stage I lung cancer. About the research overall: The 10 to 15 male and about six female patients were aged roughly 53 to 95, median approximately 74 years. With a biologically effective dose of at least 100 Gy, radiotherapy took the form of SBRT split into 3 to 5 fractions.

Trimming took off 7 bases at V and 3 bases at J, with 22 bases between the two ends. The germline V gene encodes CDR1 SGHNT and CDR2 YENEEA. The CDR3 loop spans 16 amino acids. The sample holds many counts of this clonotype. The study amplified the TCR beta CDR3 region from genomic DNA. This amplification was carried out by two rounds of multiplex PCR. Primers (each specific to one TRBV or TRBJ gene) were used in first-round PCR. TCRdb reanalysed the multiplex PCR reads using MiXCR and keeps one entry per CDR3 protein. Of about 12,000 distinct CDR3 sequences in the sample, roughly 54% were seen once. The chain employs TRBV11-3 and TRBJ2-7; the D gene is possibly TRBD1 (6 bases). The clonotype originates from a donor of 50 years or more with non-small cell lung cancer. The material sequenced was PBMCs, taken before or after stereotactic body radiation therapy (not recorded which). CDR3 region: CASILLGDIEHYEQYF. The CDR3 nucleotides are TGTGCCAGCATCCTCCTAGGGGACATTGAACACTACGAGCAGTACTTC.